This T cell receptor beta chain was sequenced during a study of OX40 agonist ivuxolimab in advanced cancers. Overall study: Prior anti-PD-1, anti-PD-L1 or anti-CTLA-4 therapy did not bar entry, and 40% to 45% had some.

Only in-frame clones appear in the TCRdb table, and some are missing; sequencing was by immunoSEQ multiplex PCR. This table has around 69,000 clones, about 83% appearing once. Autoimmune disease history or systemic immunosuppression led to patient exclusion. The receptor comes from an adult with an advanced solid tumor such as melanoma, head and neck, liver or kidney cancer. Sample: CD4+ or CD8+ T cells sorted from blood, taken in a trial of the OX40 agonist ivuxolimab.

The CDR3 DNA reads as TGTGCCAGCAGCTTACGGGCAGGGGGTAGCAGGGAGACCCAGTACTTC. Translated, it gives CASSLRAGGSRETQYF. The rearrangement links TRBV7-2 to TRBJ2-5, with 7 bases lining up with TRBD1. CDR3 length: 16 amino acids. Germline V gene data show CDR1 as SGHTA and CDR2 as FQGNSA. V lost 2 bases to trimming and J lost 5 bases; unmatched junction nucleotides: 11.